In its sample, the clone carrying this T cell receptor beta chain was seen a few times. The data were taken from a study of glioma-infiltrating T cells. Amplification of TCR alpha and beta CDR3 regions from RNA used iRepertoire nested multiplex PCR. One entry per CDR3 protein, called by TCRdb with MiXCR from the multiplex PCR reads. The sample holds approximately 400,000 distinct CDR3 sequences, roughly two fifths seen once. V lost 0 bases and J lost 5, with 20 bases in between. The length of the CDR3 is 17 residues. The germline gives CDR1 DFQATT, CDR2 SNEGSKA (reference sequence). The clonotype was recovered from a human donor with low-grade glioma or glioblastoma, undergoing nonglioma brain surgery, or in good health (not recorded which). Specimen: glioma tissue, nonneoplastic brain tissue, or PBMCs (not recorded which). The chain has TRBV20-1 and TRBJ2-1; the D call may be TRBD1 or TRBD2 (5 bases each). The CDR3 is CSARESGPLRNDNEQFF. The CDR3 region has the DNA TGCAGTGCTAGAGAATCGGGACCCCTACGGAACGACAATGAGCAGTTCTTC.